These T cell receptor beta chains were read from a single sample in a study of T cell repertoires in cytomegalovirus infection. TCRdb analysed the reads with MiXCR anew, one entry per CDR3 protein. The data show just under 300,000 distinct CDR3 sequences, with around 10% seen just once and approximately 2.3% held by the top ten. The sequencing sample was made of PBMCs. The source is a human donor in good health (CMV status not recorded). Some clones in this sample may be carry-over from other donors' samples. CDR3s include the opening cysteine and the closing phenylalanine or tryptophan. Each record gives: V gene, D gene, J gene, CDR3 protein. D genes are given only for firm matches.

>TRBV19|.|TRBJ1-1
CASSIRAITGYTEAFF
>TRBV7-6|.|TRBJ2-6
CASSLRAGSGANVLTF
>TRBV2|TRBD1|TRBJ2-7
CASTGQGSSTSYEQYF
>TRBV27|.|TRBJ1-4
CASSSRSLGGNEKLFF
>TRBV6-5|.|TRBJ1-4
CASSSRIRTNEKLFF
>TRBV6-2/TRBV6-3|.|TRBJ1-2
CASSYSSRQDRRGGYTF
>TRBV7-2|TRBD2|TRBJ2-7
CASSELAGGPSSYEQYF
>TRBV18|.|TRBJ2-4
CASSPPRLAKNIQYF
>TRBV20-1|TRBD2|TRBJ2-3
CSARSSGVTDTQYF
>TRBV7-2|TRBD2|TRBJ2-1
CASSFGLAGSFSYNEQFF
>TRBV6-6|.|TRBJ2-4
CASSSGSGIQYF
>TRBV7-2|.|TRBJ1-4
CASSRPGDSEKLFF
>TRBV20-1|.|TRBJ1-3
CSVEGGNTIYF
>TRBV6-2/TRBV6-3|.|TRBJ1-1
CASRFVNTEAFF
>TRBV6-6|.|TRBJ1-1
CASSTPPGRIMNTEAFF
>TRBV12-3/TRBV12-4|TRBD1|TRBJ1-1
CASSSWTGGTEAFF
>TRBV7-6|.|TRBJ1-1
CASSLGTVGNTEAFF
>TRBV18|.|TRBJ2-5
CASSLKAPQETQYF
>TRBV12-3/TRBV12-4|.|TRBJ2-4
CASIIWDGKNIQYF
>TRBV7-9|TRBD2|TRBJ2-1
CASSFAGGLGNEQFF
>TRBV4-1|.|TRBJ1-5
CASSQDPRYGNQPQHF
>TRBV12-3/TRBV12-4|.|TRBJ2-6
CASSLAGPARANVLTF
>TRBV7-3|TRBD1|TRBJ2-3
CASSLWTGEGADTQYF
>TRBV7-2|.|TRBJ1-6
CASSLEGNYNSPLHF
>TRBV7-2|.|TRBJ1-4
CASSLSPEEKLFF
>TRBV10-3|TRBD1|TRBJ2-7
CATSPGQMNYEQYF
>TRBV12-3/TRBV12-4|.|TRBJ2-6
CASKKVSGSGANVLTF
>TRBV7-9|.|TRBJ1-1
CASSLAQGGGTEAFF
>TRBV4-1|.|TRBJ2-1
CASSQDVGLSYNEQFF
>TRBV28|.|TRBJ1-4
CASGRGRNHEKLFF
>TRBV2|.|TRBJ1-1
CASNQARGTEAFF
>TRBV10-3|TRBD1|TRBJ2-1
CASGRPGQGYNEQFF
>TRBV12-5|TRBD1|TRBJ2-5
CASGLTDRGETQYF
>TRBV19|TRBD2|TRBJ2-3
CASSRWTSSGDTQYF
>TRBV28|.|TRBJ2-1
CASSFTPRISEQFF
>TRBV28|TRBD1|TRBJ1-2
CASSLGTDFGYTF
>TRBV7-9|TRBD1|TRBJ2-5
CASSPRDRRQETQYF
>TRBV7-2|.|TRBJ1-4
CASSLTDRVSNEKLFF
>TRBV14|.|TRBJ1-5
CASSPRALLRWPQHF
>TRBV28|TRBD2|TRBJ2-5
CASSPTSGGAGKTQYF
>TRBV7-9|.|TRBJ2-7
CASSPQGTYEQYF
>TRBV2|TRBD2|TRBJ2-3
CASSGRTGGTNTQYF
>TRBV5-5|.|TRBJ2-5
CASSPVARDLGGQYF
>TRBV7-6|.|TRBJ2-2
CASSLRGLNTGELFF
>TRBV20-1|.|TRBJ2-2
CSASFTESPGELFF
>TRBV7-2|TRBD1|TRBJ1-5
CASSEWTGAGQPQHF
>TRBV18|.|TRBJ1-5
CASPHQPQHF
>TRBV2|.|TRBJ2-1
CARSSGHNSYNEQFF
>TRBV29-1|.|TRBJ1-2
CSVEVFTTGTNYGYTF
>TRBV29-1|TRBD1|TRBJ2-1
CSVGQGGAYNVQFF
>TRBV20-1|.|TRBJ1-2
CSARDLEGDQANYGYTF